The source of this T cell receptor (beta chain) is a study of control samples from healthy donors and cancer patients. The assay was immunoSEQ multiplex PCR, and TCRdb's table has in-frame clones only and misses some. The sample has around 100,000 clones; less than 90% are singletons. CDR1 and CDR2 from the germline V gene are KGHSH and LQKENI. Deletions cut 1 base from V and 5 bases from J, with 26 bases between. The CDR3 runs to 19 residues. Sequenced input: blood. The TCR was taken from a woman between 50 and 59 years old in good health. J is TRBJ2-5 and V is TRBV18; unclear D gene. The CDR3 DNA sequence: TGTGCCAGCTCACCACGTATCGAGCCTTCCTCCGATTGGCGGGAGACCCAGTACTTC. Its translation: CASSPRIEPSSDWRETQYF.